The 20 T cell receptor beta chains listed next were all sequenced from one sample in a study of blood T cell repertoires in COVID-19. The assay was immunoSEQ multiplex PCR, and TCRdb's table has in-frame clones only and misses some. This sample has about 98,000 clones, with around nine tenths found just once. Sequenced: peripheral blood. These TCRs come from a man aged 65 to 85 with acute or convalescent COVID-19.

The chain links TRBV3-1 (or the pseudogene TRBV3-2) to TRBJ1-6; 7 nucleotides match TRBD1. The CDR3 loop spans 16 amino acids. Trimming took 4 bases from V and 14 from J; bases not matched to a gene: 17. Looked up from germline, CDR1 is LGHDT and CDR2 is YNNKEL (reference sequence). CDR3: CASSPRDSPWLVSLHF. The CDR3 DNA reads TGTGCCAGCAGCCCGCGGGACAGCCCTTGGTTGGTCTCCCTCCACTTT.

The chain joins TRBV5-4 to TRBJ2-1, with 10 bases aligning to TRBD1. Germline-derived CDR1 and CDR2 are SGHNT and YYREEE (reference sequence). J gave up 10 bases and V 0 bases, and 7 bases lay outside the gene matches. The CDR3 has 15 residues. The CDR3 DNA reads TGTGCCAGCAGCTTGGAGGGGACAGGGGTGGGAGAGCAGTTCTTC. As protein: CASSLEGTGVGEQFF.

The genes are TRBV5-1 and TRBJ1-5, with D maybe TRBD1 (5 bases). Looked up from germline, CDR1 is SGHRS and CDR2 is YFSETQ. V lost 0 bases and J lost 5, with 12 bases in between. The CDR3 runs 15 residues. For the CDR3, the DNA is TGCGCCAGCAGCTTGGAGGGGCAGTCCCATCAGCCCCAGCATTTT. Amino acid sequence: CASSLEGQSHQPQHF. Complete variable domain (other parts from reference TRBV5-1 and TRBJ1-5): KAGVTQTPRYLIKTRGQQVTLSCSPISGHRSVSWYQQTPGQGLQFLFEYFSETQRNKGNFPGRFSGRQFSNSRSEMNVSTLELGDSALYLCASSLEGQSHQPQHFGDGTRLSIL.

V and J are TRBV19 and TRBJ1-5; D uncertain. V was cut by 5 bases and J by 6 bases, with 11 bases left in between. CDR1 and CDR2 from the germline V gene are LNHDA and SQIVND (reference sequence). The CDR3 runs 13 residues. The CDR3 DNA is TGTGCCAGTAGTTCGTCGGGTCCTCAGCCCCAGCATTTT. This translates into CASSSSGPQPQHF.

This chain uses TRBV10-3 with TRBJ2-1; TRBD1 aligns across 9 bases. With V trimmed by 10 bases and J by 7 bases, 11 bases remained unmatched. CDR1 is ENHRY and CDR2 is SYGVKD in the germline V gene. The CDR3 spans 14 residues. CDR3 in amino acids: CATFRDREGNEQFF. The CDR3, as DNA: TGTGCCACCTTCCGGGACAGGGAGGGGAATGAGCAGTTCTTC.

The V and J genes are TRBV6-5 and TRBJ1-2; the match to TRBD1 covers 11 bases. Germline CDR1 is MNHEY and CDR2 is SVGAGI. CDR3 size: 14 residues. The trim removed 5 bases at V and 6 bases at J, leaving 5 bases unmatched. The CDR3 region is CASSLDRGRDGYTF. The CDR3 region has the DNA TGTGCCAGCAGTCTGGACAGGGGGCGGGATGGCTACACCTTC.

Only a few counts were recorded for this clone. The chain links TRBV3-1 (or the pseudogene TRBV3-2) to TRBJ2-1; 9 bases are shared with TRBD2. J gave up 15 bases and V 0 bases, and 24 bases lay outside the gene matches. The CDR3 spans 19 residues. CDR1 LGHDT and CDR2 YNNKEL come from the germline V gene (reference sequence). The CDR3 sequence is CASSQDIWRASGAPGGVFF. The CDR3 nucleotides read TGTGCCAGCAGCCAAGATATCTGGCGGGCTAGCGGGGCCCCCGGGGGTGTGTTCTTC.

This clone was counted only a few times. V gene TRBV15 combines with J gene TRBJ2-1; 7 positions agree with TRBD1. Germline V CDR1 and CDR2: LNHNV, YYDKDF (reference sequence). The CDR3 sequence is 16 residues long. After removal of 2 bases from V and 3 bases from J, the junction contained 7 bases not matched to a gene. CDR3 sequence reads: CATSRPGQSYYNEQFF. The CDR3 bases are TGTGCCACCAGCAGACCGGGACAGTCTTACTACAATGAGCAGTTCTTC. Full variable domain (outside the CDR3, taken from reference TRBV15 and TRBJ2-1): DAMVIQNPRYQVTQFGKPVTLSCSQTLNHNVMYWYQQKSSQAPKLLFHYYDKDFNNEADTPDNFQSRRPNTSFCFLDIRSPGLGDTAMYLCATSRPGQSYYNEQFFGPGTRLTVL.

The CDR3 DNA reads as TGCGCCAGCAGCTTGGTGGGTACAGGGTTTAATGAGCAGTTCTTC. It specifies CASSLVGTGFNEQFF. The genes are TRBV5-1 and TRBJ2-1; perhaps TRBD1 as D (6 bases). From germline, CDR1 is SGHRS and CDR2 YFSETQ. The CDR3 has 15 amino acids. Trimming pared 0 bases from V and 7 bases from J, leaving 14 bases between.

The rearrangement joins TRBV3-1 (or the pseudogene TRBV3-2) to TRBJ2-5; D gene uncertain. The CDR3 runs to 13 residues. V was shortened by 0 bases and J by 4 bases, with 6 bases between the two germline ends. Germline V lookup: CDR1 LGHDT, CDR2 YNNKEL (reference sequence). In DNA form, the CDR3 reads TGTGCCAGCAGCCAAGACCCCAGAGAGACCCAGTACTTC. Its translation: CASSQDPRETQYF.

The chain uses TRBV28 and TRBJ2-3; 9 positions match TRBD1. The CDR3 has 18 residues. With 6 bases clipped from V and 4 bases from J, the junction kept 17 bases outside the gene matches. Looked up from germline, CDR1 is MDHEN and CDR2 is SYDVKM. This CDR3 reads CASSAPLGGQGGADTQYF. The CDR3 bases are TGTGCCAGCAGCGCTCCTCTGGGGGGACAGGGTGGTGCAGATACGCAGTATTTT.

The chain employs TRBV4-2 and TRBJ2-1, with TRBD2 identical over 9 bases. This CDR3 spans 18 amino acids. The germline V gene has CDR1 LGHNA and CDR2 YNFKEQ. The V segment lost 0 bases and the J segment 4 bases; nucleotides outside the gene matches: 10. The CDR3 here is CASSQDNGGGAKYNEQFF. DNA of the CDR3: TGTGCCAGCAGCCAAGACAACGGCGGGGGGGCCAAGTACAATGAGCAGTTCTTC.

This chain joins TRBV5-1 and TRBJ1-5; tentatively, D is TRBD1 (6 bases). The V gene's germline CDR1 is SGHRS and CDR2 YFSETQ. The CDR3 covers 14 residues. Trimming took off 1 base at V and 3 bases at J, with 8 bases between the two ends. CDR3 loop: CASSLPGDNQPQHF. As DNA, the CDR3 is TGCGCCAGCAGCTTGCCAGGGGACAATCAGCCCCAGCATTTT.

The J gene is TRBJ2-1, the V gene TRBV28; TRBD1 might be the D (6 bases). Deletions cut 5 bases from V and 4 bases from J, with 15 bases between. The germline V gene has CDR1 MDHEN and CDR2 SYDVKM. This CDR3 is built from 15 residues. CDR3 sequence reads: CASSDRDKGYNEQFF. CDR3 bases: TGTGCCAGCAGTGACCGGGACAAGGGGTACAATGAGCAGTTCTTC.

The chain uses TRBV28 and TRBJ1-1, with 8 bases fitting TRBD1. The CDR3 has 17 amino acids. Germline V gene sequence: CDR1 MDHEN, CDR2 SYDVKM. Losses at the gene ends were 7 bases for V and 0 bases for J; bases not matched to a gene: 13. The CDR3 nucleotides are TGTGCCAGCACCCGCCCCGGACAGGGCCCGATGAACACTGAAGCTTTCTTT. Its protein product is CASTRPGQGPMNTEAFF.

The rearrangement links TRBV5-1 to TRBJ2-2; 8 nucleotides match TRBD1. V trimming: 4 bases; J trimming: 8 bases; junction bases outside the gene matches: 7. This CDR3 contains 14 residues. Germline CDR1 SGHRS, CDR2 YFSETQ. The CDR3 sequence: CASSDQGAQGELFF. CDR3 sequence (DNA): TGCGCCAGCAGCGACCAGGGGGCTCAAGGGGAGCTGTTTTTT.

CDR3 nucleotides: TGTGCCAGCAGCTTAGCCTCGAGGGAGACTGAAGCTTTCTTT. Protein: CASSLASRETEAFF. The rearrangement links TRBV7-8 to TRBJ1-1; D remains ambiguous. Germline V CDR1 and CDR2: SGHVS, FQNEAQ. Trimming cost V 0 bases and J 5 bases, with 10 bases left between them. The CDR3 runs to 14 residues.

V gene TRBV28 combines with J gene TRBJ2-5; D uncertain. This CDR3 has 15 amino acids. Germline CDR1 and CDR2: MDHEN and SYDVKM. V lost 2 bases, J lost 0 bases, and 10 bases lay in between. The CDR3 DNA follows: TGTGCCAGCAGTTTACCGAACAGCAACCAAGAGACCCAGTACTTC. Amino acid sequence: CASSLPNSNQETQYF.

The chain recombines TRBV15 with TRBJ1-2; D gene uncertain. V was cut by 2 bases and J by 8 bases, with 12 bases left in between. Germline V gives CDR1 LNHNV, CDR2 YYDKDF (reference sequence). This CDR3 comprises 13 residues. CDR3 sequence reads: CATSRSGGNGYTF. The CDR3, as DNA: TGTGCCACCAGCAGATCAGGAGGGAACGGCTACACCTTC.

The CDR3 DNA reads as TGTGCCATCAGTGCAATTCGGAGCACTGAAGCTTTCTTT. Protein product: CAISAIRSTEAFF. The chain joins TRBV10-3 to TRBJ1-1; no definite D call. The CDR3 consists of 13 residues. The germline CDR1 and CDR2 sequences are ENHRY and SYGVKD. With 4 bases removed from V and 4 bases from J, the gap between germline ends came to 10 bases.